This T cell receptor beta chain was profiled in a study of T cell responses to AZD1222 COVID-19 vaccine. Study-level findings and limits: Among those given AZD1222, only five or six were seropositive at baseline. Donor demographics were predominantly white British with a female majority; clonal diversity may be underestimated.

Libraries were prepared by immunoSEQ multiplex PCR; TCRdb keeps only in-frame clonotypes and omits some of them. The sample includes some 200,000 clones, approximately 94% of them seen just once. Comments on this clone: The antigen remains undetermined.

Second doses that came at about 4 or about 12 weeks were put together. Germline V CDR1 and CDR2: MNHEY, SVGEGT. Unmatched junction bases numbered 15, after V lost 0 bases and J lost 2 bases. This CDR3 spans 19 amino acids. Source: peripheral blood, taken 28 days after the second AZD1222 dose. The rearrangement joins TRBV6-2 or TRBV6-3 to TRBJ2-5, with 7 positions matching TRBD1. The sequence was obtained from an adult who received the AZD1222 COVID-19 vaccine. DNA of the CDR3: TGTGCCAGCAGTTACTCGAAGAGGACAGGATGGAGCCGGCAAGAGACCCAGTACTTC. Translating it yields CASSYSKRTGWSRQETQYF.